This record looks at one TCR beta chain sequence and its context. This entry belongs to a study of control samples from healthy donors and cancer patients. The ends were cut back, 1 base at V and 1 base at J, with 8 bases in the middle. This CDR3 spans 14 amino acids. Germline CDR1 reads LGHNA; CDR2 reads YSLEER. TCRdb's table, derived via immunoSEQ multiplex PCR, lists solely in-frame clones and lacks some. This table holds 150,000 to 200,000 clones, approximately 94% found once. V is TRBV4-3 and J is TRBJ2-7; D gene uncertain. Sequenced material: blood. The origin of this receptor is a woman in her 40s in good health. CDR3 bases: TGCGCCAGCAGCCAAGGGTGGAATTCCTACGAGCAGTACTTC. It translates to CASSQGWNSYEQYF.